This T cell receptor (beta chain) was identified during a study of T cells after yellow fever vaccination. Study conclusions and caveats: Relatively few clonotypes were ones that appeared in both CD4 and CD8 compartments. Abundant clonotypes (contaminants from the bulk population) could be present in FACS-sorted repertoires. Clones from primary vaccination mostly reappeared after the booster (approximately 96% CD4, around 90% CD8).

Template switching with 5'RACE generated the TCR cDNA and added a universal primer site and UMIs. TCRdb analysed the 5' RACE reads with MiXCR anew, one entry per CDR3 protein. The repertoire holds 200,000 to 300,000 distinct CDR3 sequences, approximately 3.8% seen once, with around 19% in the top ten. CDR3 length: 15 residues. In germline, CDR1 is SGHVS, CDR2 FQNEAQ. On this clonotype: Its antigen remains unidentified. The junction departs from the called germline gene at one end, perhaps through a read error.

The rearrangement links TRBV7-8 to TRBJ2-2; D remains ambiguous. Sequencing was performed on PBMCs, taken 15 days after the yellow fever booster vaccination. The clonotype was recovered from a man younger than 35 who received the YFV17D yellow fever vaccine. DNA for the CDR3: TGTGCCAGCAGCTTAGATACGGCAAACAACGGGGAGCTGTTTTTT. Translating gives CASSLDTANNGELFF. The whole variable domain, filled in from reference TRBV7-8 and TRBJ2-2, reads GAGVSQSPRYKVAKRGQDVALRCDPISGHVSLFWYQQALGQGPEFLTYFQNEAQLDKSGLPSDRFFAERPEGSVSTLKIQRTQQEDSAVYLCASSLDTANNGELFFGEGSRLTVL.